Following are 25 T cell receptor beta chains from one sample sequenced in a study of response to subunit inactivated influenza vaccine. TCRdb used MiXCR to reprocess the RT-PCR reads, holding one entry per CDR3 protein. The table includes 500,000 to 650,000 distinct CDR3 sequences, 6.5% to 8% detected once. The sequenced sample was PBMCs from blood, obtained roughly 24 months after vaccination. The receptors here all came from a man aged 50 to 69 who received an inactivated influenza vaccine.

This chain connects TRBV19 to TRBJ1-2, with D possibly matching TRBD1 (5 bases). Germline values: CDR1 LNHDA, CDR2 SQIVND (reference sequence). Trimming left V 3 bases short and J 0 bases short, with 11 bases between. The CDR3 sequence is 15 residues long. CDR3 coding DNA: TGTGCCAGTAGTATTCGACAGCAAGCTAACTATGGCTACACCTTC. It encodes CASSIRQQANYGYTF.

The chain has TRBV7-9 and TRBJ1-5; perhaps TRBD1 as D (6 bases). The CDR3 loop spans 14 amino acids. CDR1 is SEHNR, CDR2 FQNEAQ, per germline (reference sequence). With 5 bases removed from V and 9 bases from J, the gap between germline ends came to 17 bases. The CDR3 sequence: CASSRDTGSWPQHF. CDR3 nucleotides: TGTGCCAGCAGCCGGGACACCGGATCGTGGCCCCAGCATTTT.

There are many counts of this clonotype. The chain couples TRBV29-1 to TRBJ2-5; 7 positions agree with TRBD1. Germline V gene data show CDR1 as SQVTM and CDR2 as ANQGSEA. The junction had 6 bases not matched to a gene; V was cut back by 7 bases and J by 4 bases. CDR3 length equals 12 residues. This chain's CDR3 is CSGYRGGETQYF. In DNA, the CDR3 is TGCAGCGGGTACAGGGGTGGAGAGACCCAGTACTTC. Full variable domain (rest looked up from reference TRBV29-1 and TRBJ2-5): SAVISQKPSRDICQRGTSLTIQCQVDSQVTMMFWYRQQPGQSLTLIATANQGSEATYESGFVIDKFPISRPNLTFSTLTVSNMSPEDSSIYLCSGYRGGETQYFGPGTRLLVL.

This clonotype was found many times. The chain employs TRBV11-1 and TRBJ1-2; tentatively, D is TRBD1 (6 bases). Germline-derived CDR1 and CDR2 are SGHAT and FQDESV (reference sequence). Trimming removed 4 bases from V and 4 bases from J, with 10 bases in between. This CDR3 has 13 residues. CDR3 in amino acids: CASSWGHSYGYTF. DNA of the CDR3: TGTGCCAGCAGCTGGGGACACAGCTATGGCTACACCTTC.

The chain joins TRBV4-3 to TRBJ2-5, with 9 nucleotides matching TRBD1. The CDR3 extends over 15 amino acids. V lost 4 bases, J lost 5 bases, and 8 bases stayed unmatched. From germline, CDR1 is LGHNA and CDR2 YSLEER. CDR3 amino acids: CASSRETGGFETQYF. CDR3 in DNA: TGCGCCAGCAGCCGAGAAACAGGGGGCTTTGAGACCCAGTACTTC.

This clonotype was seen at least ten times. The V call is TRBV29-1, the J call TRBJ2-5, with D uncertain. The germline V gene encodes CDR1 SQVTM and CDR2 ANQGSEA. CDR3 length: 13 residues. Trimming left V 2 bases short and J 1 base short, with 8 bases between. The CDR3 coding sequence is TGCAGCGTTGAAAGGCAGCCCCAAGAGACCCAGTACTTC. This encodes CSVERQPQETQYF.

This clonotype is categorized as medium-sized. The gene calls are TRBV7-2 and TRBJ2-3; TRBD2 matches at 9 bases. CDR1 is SGHTA, CDR2 FQGNSA, per germline. Germline trimming cut 4 bases from V and 2 bases from J; bases unmatched to any gene: 7. CDR3 length: 16 residues. The CDR3 here is CASSWGLAGSTDTQYF. The DNA for the CDR3 is TGTGCCAGCAGCTGGGGACTAGCAGGGTCCACAGATACGCAGTATTTT.

This clonotype was seen only a few times. This chain connects TRBV7-2 to TRBJ2-5; TRBD2 might be the D (5 bases). Trimming cost V 6 bases and J 2 bases, with 13 bases left between them. CDR3 length: 14 residues. Germline CDR1 reads SGHTA; CDR2 reads FQGNSA. DNA of the CDR3: TGTGCCAGCAGTCCAGGACCGGGACAAGAGACCCAGTACTTC. It specifies CASSPGPGQETQYF.

This clonotype showed up just a few times. The V and J genes are TRBV4-2 and TRBJ2-3, with D possibly being TRBD1 or TRBD2 (5 bases each). The CDR3 is made up of 16 amino acids. Trimming took 1 base from V and 7 from J, leaving 18 bases between them. CDR1 LGHNA and CDR2 YNFKEQ come from the germline V gene. For the CDR3, the DNA is TGTGCCAGCAGCCAAGTGGTGCGTCGGGGCTCACATACGCAGTATTTT. It codes for CASSQVVRRGSHTQYF.

The chain employs TRBV4-2 and TRBJ2-7, with D possibly matching TRBD2 (5 bases). The CDR3 has 13 residues. Per the germline V gene, CDR1 is LGHNA and CDR2 is YNFKEQ. Trimming cost V 0 bases and J 7 bases, with 10 bases left between them. The DNA of the CDR3 is TGTGCCAGCAGCCAAGATACGGGGTGGGAGCAGTACTTC. Translation gives CASSQDTGWEQYF.

The genes are TRBV6-2 or TRBV6-3 and TRBJ2-1; the match to TRBD2 covers 12 bases. V dropped 0 bases and J dropped 11; count of bases not matched to a gene: 2. The CDR3 is 14 residues long. Germline CDR1 reads MNHEY; CDR2 reads SVGEGT. As DNA, the CDR3 is TGTGCCAGCAGTTACTCAGGACTAGCGGGAAAGCAGTTCTTC. Translated, it gives CASSYSGLAGKQFF.

J is TRBJ2-7 and V is TRBV12-5; 8 bases line up with TRBD2. In germline, CDR1 is LGHNT, CDR2 FRNRAP. The CDR3 runs 16 residues. V lost 1 base, J lost 2 bases, and 7 bases stayed unmatched. The CDR3 region has the DNA TGTGCTAGTGGTTTGGGTCTAGCGGGCCAACCCTACGAGCAGTACTTC. This gives the protein CASGLGLAGQPYEQYF.

This clonotype was seen ten or more times. Sequence at one end of the junction differs from germline and may be a read error. The rearrangement uses TRBV12-3 or TRBV12-4 and TRBJ1-5, with D uncertain. The CDR3 spans 14 residues. DNA for the CDR3: TGTGCCAGCAGTTTGATTGATAGCTATCAGCCCCAGCATTTT. As protein: CASSLIDSYQPQHF.

This clonotype was detected many times. The J gene is TRBJ2-2, the V gene TRBV20-1; D is uncertain. CDR3 length: 13 amino acids. The V gene's germline CDR1 is DFQATT and CDR2 SNEGSKA (reference sequence). V dropped 7 bases and J dropped 2 bases, with 11 bases sitting between them. CDR3 sequence: CSVRHDNTGELFF. Here the CDR3 DNA reads TGCAGTGTCCGGCATGATAACACCGGGGAGCTGTTTTTT.

This clonotype was recorded a few times. The chain employs TRBV20-1 and TRBJ2-5, with 12 bases aligning to TRBD1. From germline, CDR1 is DFQATT and CDR2 SNEGSKA (reference sequence). V shed 1 base and J 5 bases; nucleotides not matched to a gene: 11. This CDR3 comprises 17 residues. The CDR3 DNA reads as TGCAGTGCTAGAGCTACCCCGGGACAGGGGGCTCCGGAGACCCAGTACTTC. Protein sequence: CSARATPGQGAPETQYF.

The chain is built from TRBV6-5 and TRBJ2-7; 10 positions agree with TRBD1. Germline loops: CDR1 MNHEY, CDR2 SVGAGI. This CDR3 is 16 amino acids long. With 3 bases clipped from V and 2 bases from J, the junction kept 7 bases outside the gene matches. The CDR3 region has the DNA TGTGCCAGCAGTTATTATAGTGGACAGGGGGCCTACGAGCAGTACTTC. Translated: CASSYYSGQGAYEQYF.

Ten or more counts support this clonotype. This chain links TRBV5-1 with TRBJ2-6; a weak D match, TRBD2 (5 bases). The CDR3 is made up of 16 amino acids. The V and J ends lost 1 base and 0 bases respectively, with 8 bases between them. The V gene's germline CDR1 is SGHRS and CDR2 YFSETQ. The CDR3 region is CASSLRENSGANVLTF. The DNA for the CDR3 is TGCGCCAGCAGCTTGAGGGAGAACTCTGGGGCCAACGTCCTGACTTTC. The full variable domain, in which reference TRBV5-1 and TRBJ2-6 provide the parts outside the CDR3, is KAGVTQTPRYLIKTRGQQVTLSCSPISGHRSVSWYQQTPGQGLQFLFEYFSETQRNKGNFPGRFSGRQFSNSRSEMNVSTLELGDSALYLCASSLRENSGANVLTFGAGSRLTVL.

This clonotype was seen ten or more times. DNA for the CDR3: TGTGCCAGCAGCTTGGCAGGGAGCGGAGAGACCCAGTACTTC. This sequence encodes CASSLAGSGETQYF. This chain joins TRBV5-6 and TRBJ2-5; D assignment may be TRBD1 or TRBD2 (5 bases each). Trimming cost V 0 bases and J 4 bases, with 10 bases left between them. The length of the CDR3 is 14 residues. Germline CDR1 and CDR2: SGHDT and YYEEEE.

J is TRBJ1-1 and V is TRBV19; D is uncertain. Trimming removed 4 bases at V and 4 bases at J, with 19 bases between. The CDR3 loop spans 16 amino acids. CDR1 is LNHDA and CDR2 is SQIVND in the germline V gene (reference sequence). This chain's CDR3 is CASSTRYRRQSTEAFF. The CDR3 bases are TGTGCCAGTAGTACCCGGTATAGGCGACAAAGCACTGAAGCTTTCTTT.

The chain joins TRBV6-2 or TRBV6-3 to TRBJ2-2; the D is unclear. Germline-derived CDR1 and CDR2 are MNHEY and SVGEGT. The CDR3 has 15 residues. V lost 2 bases and J 0 bases, leaving 7 bases between the germline ends. The CDR3 nucleotides are TGTGCCAGCAGTTACGTGCAGGCGAACACCGGGGAGCTGTTTTTT. This gives the protein CASSYVQANTGELFF.

This clonotype was seen repeatedly, ten times or more. This chain links TRBV30 with TRBJ2-1; 10 bases are a match to TRBD2. V was pared by 0 bases and J by 4 bases, with 24 bases of the junction left unmatched. The CDR3 extends over 22 amino acids. Germline assignment: CDR1 GTSNPN and CDR2 SVGIG (reference sequence). The CDR3 is CAWSVQGLAGANGRPSYNEQFF. CDR3 bases: TGTGCCTGGAGTGTACAGGGTCTAGCGGGGGCGAACGGAAGGCCTTCTTACAATGAGCAGTTCTTC.

A few counts support this clonotype. This chain uses TRBV5-5 with TRBJ1-4; possible D gene TRBD1, 6 bases. The V end lost 0 bases, the J end lost 7 bases, and 13 bases lay between the germline ends. Germline-derived CDR1 and CDR2 are SGHKS and YYEKEE (reference sequence). CDR3 length: 15 amino acids. CDR3 in amino acids: CASSLVGGAGEKLFF. CDR3 in DNA: TGTGCCAGCAGCTTGGTGGGGGGCGCGGGTGAAAAACTGTTTTTT.

V is TRBV12-3 or TRBV12-4 and J is TRBJ1-2; D is ambiguous. The CDR3 spans 14 residues. V shed 1 base and J shed 8 bases, with 14 bases lying between them. DNA of the CDR3: TGTGCCAGCAGTTTAGGTACCCGGGTTGGCGGCTACACCTTC. Its translation: CASSLGTRVGGYTF.

This chain uses TRBV20-1 with TRBJ1-2; TRBD1 might be the D (6 bases). This CDR3 has 13 amino acids. The germline V gene encodes CDR1 DFQATT and CDR2 SNEGSKA (reference sequence). Trimming pared 3 bases from V and 4 bases from J, leaving 12 bases between. CDR3 in amino acids: CSASQSGVYGYTF. DNA of the CDR3: TGCAGTGCTAGCCAGTCAGGGGTCTATGGCTACACCTTC.

This clonotype was detected many times. V and J are TRBV29-1 and TRBJ2-1; D gene unclear. This CDR3 is built from 12 residues. Trimming removed 4 bases at V and 4 bases at J, with 8 bases between. CDR1 is SQVTM, CDR2 ANQGSEA, per germline. The CDR3 DNA reads TGCAGCGTTGTATTGGTATACAATGAGCAGTTCTTC. Translated, it gives CSVVLVYNEQFF.